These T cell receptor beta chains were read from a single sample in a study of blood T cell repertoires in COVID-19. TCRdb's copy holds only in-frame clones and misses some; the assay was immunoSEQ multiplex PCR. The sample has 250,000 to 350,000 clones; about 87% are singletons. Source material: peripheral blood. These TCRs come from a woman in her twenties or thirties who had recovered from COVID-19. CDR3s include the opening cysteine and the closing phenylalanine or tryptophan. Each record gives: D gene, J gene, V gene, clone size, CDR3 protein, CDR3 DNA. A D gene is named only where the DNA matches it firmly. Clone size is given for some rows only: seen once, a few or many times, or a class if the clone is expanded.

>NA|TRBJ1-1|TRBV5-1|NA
CASSLELHENTEAFF
TGCGCCAGCAGCCTGGAACTACACGAGAACACTGAAGCTTTCTTT
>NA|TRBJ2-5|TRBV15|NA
CATSPGLETQYF
TGTGCCACCAGCCCGGGTTTAGAGACCCAGTACTTC
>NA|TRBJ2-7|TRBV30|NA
CAWSVVGGYYEQYF
TGTGCCTGGAGTGTGGTTGGCGGTTACTACGAGCAGTACTTC
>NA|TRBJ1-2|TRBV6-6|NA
CASSYSPQGLYGYTF
TGTGCCAGCAGTTACTCGCCCCAGGGACTCTATGGCTACACCTTC
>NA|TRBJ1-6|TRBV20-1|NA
CSASTATYNSPLHF
TGCAGTGCTAGTACCGCTACCTATAATTCACCCCTCCACTTT
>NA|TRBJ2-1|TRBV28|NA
CASSLGGLRGSWNEQFF
TGTGCCAGCAGTTTAGGGGGCCTGCGGGGGTCGTGGAATGAGCAGTTCTTC
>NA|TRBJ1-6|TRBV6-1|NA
CASSEASHSYNSPLHF
TGTGCCAGCAGTGAAGCCAGTCACTCCTATAATTCACCCCTCCACTTT
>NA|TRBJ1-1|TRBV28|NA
CASSPDVGSEAFF
TGTGCCAGCAGCCCGGACGTGGGGAGTGAAGCTTTCTTT
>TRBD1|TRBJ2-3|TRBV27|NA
CASVKTGFLLGSFTDTQYF
TGTGCCAGCGTAAAGACAGGGTTCTTGCTGGGCTCGTTCACAGATACGCAGTATTTT
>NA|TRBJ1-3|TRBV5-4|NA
CASSTAGAGNTIYF
TGTGCCAGCAGCACCGCGGGGGCGGGAAACACCATATATTTT
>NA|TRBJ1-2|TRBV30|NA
CATNRGGNYGYTF
TGTGCCACAAACCGGGGAGGTAACTATGGCTACACCTTC
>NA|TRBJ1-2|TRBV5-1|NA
CASRRTGGNYGYTF
TGCGCCAGCAGGCGGACGGGAGGCAACTATGGCTACACCTTC
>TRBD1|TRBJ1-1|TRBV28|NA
CASSPGQGNTEAFF
TGTGCCAGCAGTCCGGGACAGGGGAACACTGAAGCTTTCTTT
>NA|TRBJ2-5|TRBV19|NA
CASSSIGRGTQYF
TGTGCCAGTAGTTCGATCGGGCGGGGGACCCAGTACTTC
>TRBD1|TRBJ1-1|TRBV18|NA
CASSPYTGGNTEAFF
TGTGCCAGCTCACCATATACAGGGGGGAACACTGAAGCTTTCTTT
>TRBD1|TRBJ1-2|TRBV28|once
CASRQTGGTYGYTF
TGTGCCAGCAGACAAACAGGGGGTACCTATGGCTACACCTTC
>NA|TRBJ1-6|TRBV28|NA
CASRGGFNSPLHF
TGTGCCAGCAGGGGGGGGTTTAATTCACCCCTCCACTTT
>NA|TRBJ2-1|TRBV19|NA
CASLSTSRYNEQFF
TGTGCCAGCCTCTCAACGAGTCGGTACAATGAGCAGTTCTTC
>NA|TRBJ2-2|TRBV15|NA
CATSRAAGELFF
TGTGCCACCAGCAGAGCGGCCGGGGAGCTGTTTTTT
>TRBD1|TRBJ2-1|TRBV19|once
CASSLPGQTSRHEQFF
TGTGCCAGTAGTCTACCGGGACAGACGTCTCGCCATGAGCAGTTCTTC
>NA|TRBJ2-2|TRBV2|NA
CASSGQGFDTGELFF
TGTGCCAGCAGTGGGCAGGGTTTTGACACCGGGGAGCTGTTTTTT
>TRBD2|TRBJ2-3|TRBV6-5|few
CASSSEAGGPDTQYF
TGTGCCAGCAGCTCTGAAGCGGGGGGGCCAGATACGCAGTATTTT
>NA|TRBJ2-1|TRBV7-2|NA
CASSRGSYNEQFF
TGTGCCAGCTCTCGGGGCTCCTACAATGAGCAGTTCTTC
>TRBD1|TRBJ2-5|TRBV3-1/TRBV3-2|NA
CASSQTQGAGETQYF
TGTGCCAGCAGCCAAACCCAGGGGGCGGGAGAGACCCAGTACTTC
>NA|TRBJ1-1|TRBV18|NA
CASSPPGRAEAFF
TGTGCCAGCTCCCCACCCGGGAGGGCTGAAGCTTTCTTT
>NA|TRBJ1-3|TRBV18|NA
CASSPDSRPAGNTIYF
TGTGCCAGCTCACCTGACTCCCGGCCGGCCGGAAACACCATATATTTT
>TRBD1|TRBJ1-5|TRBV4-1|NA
CASSQGQGSQPQHF
TGCGCCAGCAGCCAGGGACAGGGGAGTCAGCCCCAGCATTTT
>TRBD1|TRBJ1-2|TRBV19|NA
CASSIDREDGYTF
TGTGCCAGTAGTATCGACAGGGAGGATGGCTACACCTTC
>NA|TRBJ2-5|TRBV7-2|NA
CASSYRYQETQYF
TGTGCCAGCAGCTACAGGTACCAAGAGACCCAGTACTTC
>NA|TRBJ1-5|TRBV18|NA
CASSPAGGGQPQHF
TGTGCCAGCTCACCAGCAGGAGGCGGTCAGCCCCAGCATTTT
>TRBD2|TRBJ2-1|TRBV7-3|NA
CASSLDAGGRNEQFF
TGTGCCAGCAGCTTAGACGCGGGGGGGCGCAATGAGCAGTTCTTC
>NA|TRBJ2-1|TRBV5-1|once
CASSTIGGAGEQFF
TGCGCCAGCAGCACCATAGGGGGGGCGGGTGAGCAGTTCTTC
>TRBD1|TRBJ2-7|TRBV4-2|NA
CASSPSTGLYEQYF
TGTGCCAGCAGCCCGTCGACAGGGCTCTACGAGCAGTACTTC
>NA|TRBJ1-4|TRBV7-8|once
CASRPQEFNEKLFF
TGTGCCAGCAGACCACAGGAATTTAATGAAAAACTGTTTTTT
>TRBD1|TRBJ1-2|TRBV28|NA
CASSSHTGAGYTF
TGTGCCAGCAGTTCACATACAGGGGCTGGCTACACCTTC
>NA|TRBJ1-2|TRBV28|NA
CASKPTTNYGYTF
TGTGCCAGCAAACCGACAACAAACTATGGCTACACCTTC